The 17 T cell receptor beta chains presented below share a single source sample, sequenced in a study of shared clonotypes between healthy human individuals. This table comes from immunoSEQ multiplex PCR, and its TCRdb copy is limited to in-frame clones, with some not included. The sample lists 950,000 to 1,300,000 clones, about 80% occurring once. Source material: memory CD4+ T cells sorted from blood. Stated subset: CD45RA-negative fraction. These receptors were obtained from a man younger than 35 in good health.

This chain joins TRBV6-1 and TRBJ1-5; no clear D gene. The CDR3 is made up of 14 amino acids. Between the trimmed V and J ends, which lost 2 bases and 6 bases, there was a span of 11 bases. Per germline, CDR1 MNHNS and CDR2 SASEGT. The CDR3, as DNA: TGTGCCAGCAGTGAAAGGGAGAGTTTTCAGCCCCAGCATTTT. Translated: CASSERESFQPQHF.

This clone was seen a handful of times. The rearrangement uses TRBV5-1 and TRBJ2-7, with TRBD1 as a possible D gene (5 bases). CDR1 and CDR2 from the germline V gene are SGHRS and YFSETQ. The CDR3 is made up of 14 amino acids. Trimming took 4 bases from V and 0 from J, leaving 11 bases between them. The CDR3 loop is CASSPGWASYEQYF. CDR3 nucleotides: TGCGCCAGCAGCCCAGGGTGGGCCTCCTACGAGCAGTACTTC.

V is TRBV27 and J is TRBJ2-7, with D possibly TRBD2 on 6 matching bases. Germline-derived CDR1 and CDR2 are MNHEY and SMNVEV (reference sequence). V was clipped by 5 bases and J by 6 bases, with 17 bases between them. CDR3 length: 14 amino acids. The CDR3 nucleotides are TGTGCCAGCAGTCCCCGACTAGTAGTAGCCGAGCAGTACTTC. This gives the protein CASSPRLVVAEQYF.

The chain joins TRBV18 to TRBJ1-4; possibly TRBD1 for D (5 bases). There are 16 residues in the CDR3. Trimming left V 3 bases short and J 5 bases short, with 16 bases between. Germline-derived CDR1 and CDR2 are KGHSH and LQKENI. In nucleotides, the CDR3 is TGTGCCAGCTCACCGCAAATCGGGGGAGAGAATGAAAAACTGTTTTTT. This codes for CASSPQIGGENEKLFF.

In regard to this clone: Additional DNA sequences in this sample encode the identical CDR3. The J gene is TRBJ1-3, the V gene TRBV7-2; 9 bases agree with TRBD1. CDR1 and CDR2 from the germline V gene are SGHTA and FQGNSA. The CDR3 contains 15 residues. The V and J ends lost 4 bases and 3 bases, in that order; junction bases with no gene match: 4. CDR3 coding DNA: TGTGCCAGCAGCTCACAGGGGGCGGGTGGAAACACCATATATTTT. Protein product: CASSSQGAGGNTIYF.

Regarding this clone: The sample has other DNA sequences that encode this CDR3 too. The rearrangement joins TRBV6-1 to TRBJ2-7; 7 bases match TRBD2. The CDR3 runs 13 residues. CDR1 is MNHNS and CDR2 is SASEGT in the germline V gene. V was pared by 4 bases and J by 2 bases, with 2 bases of the junction left unmatched. The CDR3 DNA sequence: TGTGCCAGCAGTGGCGGACTAGCCTACGAGCAGTACTTC. Its translation is CASSGGLAYEQYF.

The CDR3 coding sequence is TGTGCCTGGAGGCCGGACAGGGTCAACACCGGGGAGCTGTTTTTT. This translates into CAWRPDRVNTGELFF. V usage is TRBV30 and J usage is TRBJ2-2, with 8 nucleotides matching TRBD1. Germline loops: CDR1 GTSNPN, CDR2 SVGIG (reference sequence). The V segment lost 3 bases and the J segment 2 bases; nucleotides outside the gene matches: 5. CDR3 length equals 15 residues.

In this sample, this clone turned up many times. This chain links TRBV10-2 with TRBJ2-3; 9 nucleotides match TRBD2. The length of the CDR3 is 13 residues. V lost 8 bases, J lost 4 bases, and 4 bases stayed unmatched. Germline values: CDR1 WSHSY, CDR2 SAAADI. DNA for the CDR3: TGCGCCAGCGAGCGGGGGGCATCAGATACGCAGTATTTT. Translation gives CASERGASDTQYF.

Note on this clone: Different DNA sequences within this sample yield the same CDR3. The rearrangement links TRBV9 to TRBJ2-3; TRBD1 matches 8 bases. The CDR3 has 16 residues. Germline CDR1 and CDR2: SGDLS and YYNGEE. After removal of 4 bases from V and 0 bases from J, the junction contained 7 bases not matched to a gene. The CDR3 protein is CASSPRTGLSTDTQYF. CDR3 sequence (DNA): TGTGCCAGCAGCCCCAGGACAGGGCTTAGCACAGATACGCAGTATTTT.

The rearrangement uses TRBV7-9 and TRBJ2-7; no clear D. The CDR3 covers 13 residues. The germline V gene has CDR1 SEHNR and CDR2 FQNEAQ (reference sequence). The germline V and J ends were trimmed by 2 bases and 1 base, with 6 bases remaining between them. As DNA, the CDR3 is TGTGCCAGCAGCTTACAGATTTCCTACGAGCAGTACTTC. It encodes CASSLQISYEQYF.

This clone showed up just a few times. The genes are TRBV12-5 and TRBJ1-4; perhaps TRBD1 as D (5 bases). CDR3 size: 18 residues. Germline values: CDR1 LGHNT, CDR2 FRNRAP. Trimming stripped 2 bases from V and 5 bases from J, with 21 bases between. This CDR3 is CASGLTPVVGARNEKLFF. In DNA, the CDR3 is TGTGCTAGTGGTTTGACCCCGGTGGTTGGGGCAAGAAATGAAAAACTGTTTTTT. Combining the CDR3 with reference TRBV12-5 and TRBJ1-4 gives the whole variable domain DARVTQTPRHKVTEMGQEVTMRCQPILGHNTVFWYRQTMMQGLELLAYFRNRAPLDDSGMPKDRFSAEMPDATLATLKIQPSEPRDSAVYFCASGLTPVVGARNEKLFFGSGTQLSVL.

This clone was found a few times. The J gene is TRBJ1-1, the V gene TRBV30, with D unresolved. The germline V gene encodes CDR1 GTSNPN and CDR2 SVGIG (reference sequence). V lost 1 base and J lost 1, with 7 bases in between. The CDR3 loop spans 13 amino acids. CDR3: CAWSARKNTEAFF. Written as DNA, the CDR3 is TGTGCCTGGAGTGCTCGGAAGAACACTGAAGCTTTCTTT.

The J gene is TRBJ1-2, the V gene TRBV29-1; 8 nucleotides align to TRBD1. J was trimmed by 3 bases and V by 5 bases; bases with no gene match: 5. The CDR3 length is 13 residues. Germline V gene lookup returns CDR1 SQVTM and CDR2 ANQGSEA. The CDR3 reads CSVTGQGDYGYTF. The CDR3 DNA sequence: TGCAGCGTTACAGGACAGGGAGACTATGGCTACACCTTC.

The chain combines TRBV7-9 with TRBJ1-5, with D possibly being TRBD1 (6 bases). The CDR3 has 14 residues. Trimming removed 1 base at V and 6 bases at J, with 10 bases between. Germline CDR1 and CDR2: SEHNR and FQNEAQ (reference sequence). CDR3 region: CASSLDGGSQPQHF. Written as DNA, the CDR3 is TGTGCCAGCAGCTTAGACGGGGGCAGTCAGCCCCAGCATTTT.

In the case of this clone: The same CDR3 arises from other DNA sequences in this sample as well. This chain uses TRBV7-2 with TRBJ1-5; perhaps TRBD1 as D (5 bases). The V gene lost 2 bases and the J gene lost 7 bases, with 9 bases spanning the gap. Germline CDR1 SGHTA, CDR2 FQGNSA. The CDR3 runs to 13 residues. CDR3 DNA sequence: TGTGCCAGCAGCTTACAGGGAGGACAGCCCCAGCATTTT. Translation gives CASSLQGGQPQHF.

V and J are TRBV4-2 and TRBJ2-3; 10 nucleotides agree with TRBD2. V shed 4 bases and J 2 bases; nucleotides not matched to a gene: 6. CDR1 and CDR2 from the germline V gene are LGHNA and YNFKEQ. CDR3 length: 16 amino acids. CDR3 protein: CASSPRTSGITDTQYF. Written as DNA, the CDR3 is TGTGCCAGCAGCCCCCGGACTAGCGGAATCACAGATACGCAGTATTTT.

This chain joins TRBV5-6 and TRBJ2-2, with TRBD2 identical over 10 bases. Germline V gives CDR1 SGHDT, CDR2 YYEEEE. This CDR3 is 18 amino acids long. V shed 4 bases and J 3 bases; nucleotides not matched to a gene: 12. The chain's CDR3 is CASSTSGTSVYYTGELFF. In DNA, the CDR3 is TGTGCCAGCAGCACATCCGGGACTAGCGTTTATTACACCGGGGAGCTGTTTTTT.